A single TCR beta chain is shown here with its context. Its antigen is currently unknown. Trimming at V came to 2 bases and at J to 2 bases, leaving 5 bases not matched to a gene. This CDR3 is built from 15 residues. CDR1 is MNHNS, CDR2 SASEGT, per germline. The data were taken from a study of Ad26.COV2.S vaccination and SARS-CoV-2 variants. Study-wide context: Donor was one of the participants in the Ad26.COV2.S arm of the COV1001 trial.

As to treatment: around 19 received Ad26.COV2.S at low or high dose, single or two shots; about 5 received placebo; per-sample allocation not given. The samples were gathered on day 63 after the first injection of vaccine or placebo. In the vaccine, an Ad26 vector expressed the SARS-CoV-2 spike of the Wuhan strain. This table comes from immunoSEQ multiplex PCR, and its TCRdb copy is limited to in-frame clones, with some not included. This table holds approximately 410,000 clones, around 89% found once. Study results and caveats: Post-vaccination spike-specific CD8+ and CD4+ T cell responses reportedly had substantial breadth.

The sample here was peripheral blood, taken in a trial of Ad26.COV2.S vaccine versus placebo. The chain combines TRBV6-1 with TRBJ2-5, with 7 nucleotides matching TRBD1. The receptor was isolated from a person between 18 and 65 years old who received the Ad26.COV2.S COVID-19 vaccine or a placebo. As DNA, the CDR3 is TGTGCCAGCAGTGAAAGACAGGGATTACAAGAGACCCAGTACTTC. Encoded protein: CASSERQGLQETQYF.